The sequence of this T cell receptor beta chain was determined in a study of OX40 agonist ivuxolimab in advanced cancers. Study information: Intravenous ivuxolimab was administered to patients every 2 weeks at 0.01 to 10 mg/kg. With a range of roughly 23 to 79, age averaged 60 years, and about 83% were male. One patient with hepatocellular carcinoma and two with cutaneous melanoma, three in all, had partial responses.

Assay: immunoSEQ multiplex PCR; the TCRdb copy retains only in-frame clones and omits some. The repertoire consists of over 65,000 clones, with around 92% occurring once and the leading ten covering 0.5% to 0.55%. Patients were excluded for autoimmune disease history or systemic immunosuppression. The CDR3 runs 13 residues. V lost 6 bases to trimming and J lost 5 bases, with 10 bases between them. CDR1 and CDR2 from the germline V gene are SGHTA and FQGNSA. This chain connects TRBV7-2 to TRBJ2-2, with D tentatively TRBD1 (6 bases). The origin of this receptor is an adult with an advanced solid tumor such as melanoma, head and neck, liver or kidney cancer. Source: CD4+ or CD8+ T cells sorted from blood, taken in a trial of the OX40 agonist ivuxolimab. CDR3 amino acids: CASSLQGTGELFF. As DNA, the CDR3 is TGTGCCAGCAGTTTACAGGGTACCGGGGAGCTGTTTTTT.